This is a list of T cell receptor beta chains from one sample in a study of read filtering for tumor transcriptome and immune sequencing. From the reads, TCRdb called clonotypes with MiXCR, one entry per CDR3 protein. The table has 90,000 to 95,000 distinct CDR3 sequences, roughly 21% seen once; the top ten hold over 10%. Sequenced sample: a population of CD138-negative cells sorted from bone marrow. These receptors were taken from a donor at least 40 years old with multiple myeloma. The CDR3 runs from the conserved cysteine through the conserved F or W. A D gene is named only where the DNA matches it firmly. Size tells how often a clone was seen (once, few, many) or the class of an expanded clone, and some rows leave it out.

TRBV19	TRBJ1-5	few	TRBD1	TGTGCCAGTAGGCTGACAGGGGCCGCTTATCAGCCCCAGCATTTT	CASRLTGAAYQPQHF
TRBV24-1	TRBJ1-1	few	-	TGTGCCACCAGTGACGGTTTGAGATATGGGGCTGAAGCTTTCTTT	CATSDGLRYGAEAFF
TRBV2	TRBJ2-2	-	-	TGTGCCAGCAGTACCGACCCCACCGGGGAGCTGTTTTTT	CASSTDPTGELFF
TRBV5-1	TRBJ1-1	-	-	TGCGCCAGCAGCTCGACAAGTCATGGGAACACTGAAGCTTTCTTT	CASSSTSHGNTEAFF
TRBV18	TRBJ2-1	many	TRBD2	TGTGCCAGCTCACCCCCGGGGCGGGGGTACAATGAGCAGTTCTTC	CASSPPGRGYNEQFF
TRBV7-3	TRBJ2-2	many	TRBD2	TGTGCCAGCAGCCCCGGGGGGGCTAACGGGGAGCTGTTTTTT	CASSPGGANGELFF
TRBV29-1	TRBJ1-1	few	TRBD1	TGCAGCGTTGGGGACAGTGAAGCTTTCTTT	CSVGDSEAFF
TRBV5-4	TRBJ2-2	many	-	TGTGCCAGCAGCTTGGGACAGGCGCTGAACACCGGGGAGCTGTTTTTT	CASSLGQALNTGELFF
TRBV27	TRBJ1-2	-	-	TGTGCCAGCAGTTTATCCTCGCCAGGAAACTATGGCTACACCTTC	CASSLSSPGNYGYTF
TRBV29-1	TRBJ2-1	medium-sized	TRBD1	TGCAGCTTTCAGGGGGCCTATTCCAATGAGCAGTTCTTC	CSFQGAYSNEQFF
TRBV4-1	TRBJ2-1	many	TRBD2	TGCGCCAGCAGTAGCGGACTAGCCACCTACAATGAGCAGTTCTTC	CASSSGLATYNEQFF
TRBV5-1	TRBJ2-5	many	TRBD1	TGCGCCAGCAGCCATCAGGGGGCCATGGAGACCCAGTACTTC	CASSHQGAMETQYF
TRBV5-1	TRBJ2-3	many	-	TGCGCCAGCAGCTTAAAAATAGGAGATACGCAGTATTTT	CASSLKIGDTQYF
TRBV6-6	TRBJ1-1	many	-	TGTGCCAGCAGTGGCGGAGCGAAGAACACTGAAGCTTTCTTT	CASSGGAKNTEAFF
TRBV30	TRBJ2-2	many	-	TGTGCCTGGAGTAAGACAGAGAACACCGGGGAGCTGTTTTTT	CAWSKTENTGELFF
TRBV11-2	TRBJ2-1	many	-	TGTGCCAGCAGCTTAATGTCAGGGTCCTACAATGAGCAGTTCTTC	CASSLMSGSYNEQFF
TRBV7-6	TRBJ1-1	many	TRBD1	TGTGCCAGCAGGACAGGGGGAGGAACTGAAGCTTTCTTT	CASRTGGGTEAFF
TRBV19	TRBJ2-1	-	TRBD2	TGTGCCAGTAGTATGGTAGCGGGGGCCAACAATGAGCAGTTCTTC	CASSMVAGANNEQFF
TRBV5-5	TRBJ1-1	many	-	TGTGCCAGCAGCTTATATCAAGGGTTCGAGGCTTTCTTT	CASSLYQGFEAFF
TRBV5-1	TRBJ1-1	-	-	TGCGCCAGCAGCCCCACCCCCGGGGGGCCTTACACTGAAGCTTTCTTT	CASSPTPGGPYTEAFF
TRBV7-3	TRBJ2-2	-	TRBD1	TGTGCCAGCAGCCCCAGGGTCCAGGGGGCAGGGGAGCTGTTTTTT	CASSPRVQGAGELFF
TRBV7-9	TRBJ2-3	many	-	TGTGCCAGCAGTCATACAGGGATCACAGATACGCAGTATTTT	CASSHTGITDTQYF
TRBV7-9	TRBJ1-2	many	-	TGTGCCAGCAGCCAGCATGAGCTGGGGGATGGCTACACCTTC	CASSQHELGDGYTF
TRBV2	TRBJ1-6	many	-	TGTGCCAGCAGTATCACAGGGTCCCGGTCACCCCTCCACTTT	CASSITGSRSPLHF
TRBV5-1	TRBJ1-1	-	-	TGCGCCAGCAGCTTGACCTGGGAGGGCGAAGCTTTCTTT	CASSLTWEGEAFF
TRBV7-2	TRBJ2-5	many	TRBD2	TGTGCCAGCAGCTGGAGGGGATCTAGCGGGGGGCCGGTGCAAGAGACCCAGTACTTC	CASSWRGSSGGPVQETQYF
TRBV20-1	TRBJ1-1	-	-	TGCAGTGCTAGAGAGCAGATAACTGAAGCTTTCTTT	CSAREQITEAFF
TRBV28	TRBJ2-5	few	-	TGTGCCAGCAGTTCAGGGGGGGGCCTTGAGACCCAGTACTTC	CASSSGGGLETQYF
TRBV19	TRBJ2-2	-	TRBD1	TGTGCCAGTAAGGACAGGGGGGACGCCGGGGAGCTGTTTTTT	CASKDRGDAGELFF
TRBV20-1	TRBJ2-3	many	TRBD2	TGCAGTGCTAGCGATGGGGGGGTCACAGATACGCAGTATTTT	CSASDGGVTDTQYF
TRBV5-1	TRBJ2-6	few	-	TGCGCCAGCAGCTTGCCGGGAACCCCTCTTACTGGGGCCAACGTCCTGACTTTC	CASSLPGTPLTGANVLTF
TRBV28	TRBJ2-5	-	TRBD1	TGTGCCTGCAGCAAAGCCTACGGACAGGGCCGGGAGACCCAGTACTTC	CACSKAYGQGRETQYF
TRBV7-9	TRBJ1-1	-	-	TGTGCCAGCAGCTACAGGGAGAGCACTGAAGCTTTCTTT	CASSYRESTEAFF
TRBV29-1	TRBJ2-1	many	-	TGCAGCGCCCCTCAGTGCGAGCGGGTATACAATGAGCAGTTCTTC	CSAPQCERVYNEQFF
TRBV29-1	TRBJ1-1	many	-	TGCAGCGTTGAGGTTTACCGGAACACTGAAGCTTTCTTT	CSVEVYRNTEAFF
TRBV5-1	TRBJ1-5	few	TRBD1	TGCGCCAGCAGCTTGGATGGACAGGGAAATAAGCCCCAGCATTTT	CASSLDGQGNKPQHF
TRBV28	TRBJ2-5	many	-	TGTGCCAGCAGTTCCCCCCTTGGGGAGACCCAGTACTTC	CASSSPLGETQYF
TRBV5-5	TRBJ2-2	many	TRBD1	TGTGCCAGCTCTAGACAGGGGCACACCGGGGAGCTGTTTTTT	CASSRQGHTGELFF
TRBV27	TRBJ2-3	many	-	TGTGCCAGCAGTTTCCAAAGCACAGATACGCAGTATTTT	CASSFQSTDTQYF